This TCR beta chain was captured in a study of T cell repertoires in cytomegalovirus infection. Study-level background: HLA-B-restricted CMV epitopes that are well studied were used alongside recently identified HLA-C-restricted ones. Both a matching HLA type and CMV infection were indicated by public TCR beta signatures.

MiXCR, applied by TCRdb to the reads, yields one record per CDR3 protein. The table lists about 900,000 distinct CDR3 sequences, 25% to 40% of them singletons. Details on this clonotype: Its specificity is unknown.

The CDR3 covers 16 residues. The trim removed 4 bases at V and 6 bases at J, leaving 12 bases unmatched. Study results and caveats: Within the response measured ex vivo, HLA-C-restricted CMV-specific TCR beta clonotypes were dominant. Summed frequency of shared TCR beta families picked out CMV carriers who also had the relevant HLA.

This clonotype was obtained from a human donor in good health (CMV status not recorded). Some clones in this sample may be carry-over from other donors' samples. The sequences come from cultured CD8+ T cells from PBMCs, collected from culture after CMV antigen stimulation. This chain links TRBV12-3 or TRBV12-4 with TRBJ2-5; 9 bases are shared with TRBD2. This CDR3 is CASSSRGRGGSQTQYF. The CDR3 DNA reads as TGTGCCAGCAGTTCTCGGGGGCGGGGGGGCTCTCAGACCCAGTACTTC.